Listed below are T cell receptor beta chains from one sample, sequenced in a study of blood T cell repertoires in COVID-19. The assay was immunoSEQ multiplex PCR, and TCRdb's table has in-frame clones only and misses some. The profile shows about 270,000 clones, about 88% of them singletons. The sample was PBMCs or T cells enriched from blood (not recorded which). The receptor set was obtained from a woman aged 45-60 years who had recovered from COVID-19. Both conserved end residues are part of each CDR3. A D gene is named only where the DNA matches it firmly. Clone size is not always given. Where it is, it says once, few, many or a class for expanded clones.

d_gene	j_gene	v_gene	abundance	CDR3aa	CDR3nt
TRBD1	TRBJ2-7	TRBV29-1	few	CSVQDRGPINEQYF	TGCAGCGTTCAGGACAGGGGGCCAATTAACGAGCAGTACTTC
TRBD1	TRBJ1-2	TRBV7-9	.	CASSLAVGTGGHGYTF	TGTGCCAGCAGCTTAGCGGTAGGGACAGGGGGCCATGGCTACACCTTC
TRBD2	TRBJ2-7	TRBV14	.	CASSAGRKRESGEQYF	TGTGCCAGCAGCGCCGGGCGGAAGCGGGAAAGTGGCGAGCAGTACTTC
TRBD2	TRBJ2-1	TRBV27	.	CASSLFPGGPQTYNEQFF	TGTGCCAGCAGTTTATTCCCGGGAGGGCCCCAAACCTACAATGAGCAGTTCTTC
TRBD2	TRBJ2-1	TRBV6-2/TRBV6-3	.	CASSQRLAAYSYNEQFF	TGTGCCAGCAGCCAAAGACTAGCGGCTTACTCCTACAATGAGCAGTTCTTC
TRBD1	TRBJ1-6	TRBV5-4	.	CASSLGADRVYSPLHF	TGTGCCAGCAGCTTGGGGGCGGACAGGGTCTATTCACCCCTCCACTTT
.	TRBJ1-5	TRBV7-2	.	CASSVSNQPQHF	TGTGCCAGCAGCGTAAGCAATCAGCCCCAGCATTTT
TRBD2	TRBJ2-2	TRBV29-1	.	CSVGDSGNLGGELFF	TGCAGCGTTGGTGATAGCGGGAATTTGGGCGGGGAGCTGTTTTTT
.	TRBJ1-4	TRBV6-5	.	CASKSGAGSEKLFF	TGTGCCAGCAAATCAGGGGCTGGATCTGAAAAACTGTTTTTT
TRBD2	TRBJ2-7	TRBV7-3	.	CASSLTASGYEQYF	TGTGCCAGCAGCTTAACGGCTAGCGGCTACGAGCAGTACTTC
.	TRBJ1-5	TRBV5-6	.	CASSLGGRNQPQHF	TGTGCCAGCAGCTTGGGAGGGCGCAATCAGCCCCAGCATTTT
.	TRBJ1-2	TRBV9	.	CASSVVDTATNYGYTF	TGTGCCAGCAGCGTAGTAGACACGGCTACTAACTATGGCTACACCTTC
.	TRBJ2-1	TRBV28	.	CASSPRDEQFF	TGTGCCAGCAGTCCCAGGGATGAGCAGTTCTTC
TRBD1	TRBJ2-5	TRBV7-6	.	CASSLVRIGQGKETQYF	TGTGCCAGCAGCTTAGTGAGGATAGGACAGGGAAAAGAGACCCAGTACTTC
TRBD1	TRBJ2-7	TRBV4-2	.	CASSQPPGQGYEQYF	TGTGCCAGCAGCCAACCACCGGGACAGGGCTACGAGCAGTACTTC
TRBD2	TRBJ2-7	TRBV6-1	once	CASSVRRASGTSGSAEQYF	TGTGCCAGCAGTGTTCGAAGAGCCTCAGGGACTAGCGGGAGTGCCGAGCAGTACTTC
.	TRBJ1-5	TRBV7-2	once	CASSLSSGGTQPQHF	TGTGCCAGCAGCTTGTCTTCCGGGGGGACGCAGCCCCAGCATTTT
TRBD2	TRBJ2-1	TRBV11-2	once	CASSLRTSGPSSYNEQFF	TGTGCCAGCAGCTTAAGGACTAGCGGGCCAAGCTCCTACAATGAGCAGTTCTTC
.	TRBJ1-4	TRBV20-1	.	CSASFREKLFF	TGCAGTGCTAGTTTTCGGGAAAAACTGTTTTTT
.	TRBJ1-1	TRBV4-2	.	CASSQDFRGSGTEAFF	TGTGCCAGCAGCCAAGATTTCCGGGGGTCGGGCACTGAAGCTTTCTTT
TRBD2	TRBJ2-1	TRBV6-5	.	CASRPPSGSYNEQFF	TGTGCCAGCAGACCCCCTAGCGGCTCCTACAATGAGCAGTTCTTC
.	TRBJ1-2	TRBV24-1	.	CATSDARGKGGYTF	TGTGCCACCAGTGATGCTCGGGGAAAGGGAGGCTACACCTTC
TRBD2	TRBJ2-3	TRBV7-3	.	CASSSGLAGPGADTQYF	TGTGCCAGCAGCTCGGGACTAGCGGGCCCGGGGGCAGATACGCAGTATTTT
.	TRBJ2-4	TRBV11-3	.	CASSSTRGWDRDIQYF	TGTGCCAGCAGCTCTACCCGGGGATGGGATAGAGACATTCAGTACTTC
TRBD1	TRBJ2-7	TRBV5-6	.	CASSLFGQGAKYEQYF	TGTGCCAGCAGCTTGTTCGGACAGGGGGCGAAGTACGAGCAGTACTTC
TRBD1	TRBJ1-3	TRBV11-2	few	CASSSQGAPGNTIYF	TGTGCCAGCAGCTCGCAGGGGGCGCCTGGAAACACCATATATTTT
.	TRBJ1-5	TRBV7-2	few	CASSLGQVSNQPQHF	TGTGCCAGCAGCTTAGGTCAGGTTAGCAATCAGCCCCAGCATTTT
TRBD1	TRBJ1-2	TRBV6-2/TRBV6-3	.	CASSYYPRTGYGYTF	TGTGCCAGCAGTTACTATCCTCGGACAGGGTATGGCTACACCTTC
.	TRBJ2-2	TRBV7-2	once	CASSLGGRQGVRNTGELFF	TGTGCCAGCAGCTTAGGAGGTCGCCAGGGTGTGAGAAACACCGGGGAGCTGTTTTTT
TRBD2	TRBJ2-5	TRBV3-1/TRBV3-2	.	CASSQKRGWLAGDRETQYF	TGTGCCAGCAGCCAAAAGAGGGGATGGCTAGCGGGAGATCGGGAGACCCAGTACTTC
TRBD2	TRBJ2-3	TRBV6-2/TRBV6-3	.	CASSATSGSDTQYF	TGTGCCAGCAGTGCGACTAGCGGGAGTGATACGCAGTATTTT
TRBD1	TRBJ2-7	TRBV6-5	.	CASSRSGQGHYEQYF	TGTGCCAGCAGCCGATCGGGACAGGGCCACTACGAGCAGTACTTC
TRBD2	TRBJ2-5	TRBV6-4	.	CASSQTSGRGETQYF	TGTGCCAGCAGTCAAACTAGCGGGAGGGGAGAGACCCAGTACTTC
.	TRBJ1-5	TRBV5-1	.	CASNPGALSNQPQHF	TGCGCCAGCAACCCAGGGGCCCTTAGCAATCAGCCCCAGCATTTT
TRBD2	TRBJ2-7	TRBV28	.	CASSFSGTPMYEQYF	TGTGCCAGCAGTTTTAGCGGGACACCGATGTACGAGCAGTACTTC
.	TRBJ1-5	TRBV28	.	CASSKDRLKQPQHF	TGTGCCAGCAGCAAAGACAGACTGAAACAGCCCCAGCATTTT
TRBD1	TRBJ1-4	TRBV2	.	CASSKDRRNEKLFF	TGTGCCAGCAGTAAGGACAGGAGGAATGAAAAACTGTTTTTT
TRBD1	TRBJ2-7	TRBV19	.	CATSTGYRGPSYEQYF	TGTGCCACATCAACAGGATACAGGGGGCCCTCCTACGAGCAGTACTTC
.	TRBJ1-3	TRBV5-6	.	CASSLKGLGNTIYF	TGTGCCAGCAGCTTGAAGGGGCTTGGAAACACCATATATTTT
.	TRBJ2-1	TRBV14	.	CASSHVGVGNEQFF	TGTGCCAGCAGCCACGTAGGAGTCGGCAATGAGCAGTTCTTC
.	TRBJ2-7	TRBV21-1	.	CASTKPGLVPEQYF	TGTGCCAGCACCAAACCGGGACTAGTTCCCGAGCAGTACTTC
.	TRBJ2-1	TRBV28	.	CASRTGVSSYNEQFF	TGTGCCAGCAGGACGGGGGTTAGCTCCTACAATGAGCAGTTCTTC
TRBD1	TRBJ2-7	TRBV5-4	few	CASSGRDRSSYEQYF	TGTGCCAGCAGCGGCCGGGACAGGAGCTCCTACGAGCAGTACTTC
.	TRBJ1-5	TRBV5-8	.	CASSFGQLQSEPQHF	TGTGCCAGCAGCTTTGGACAGCTCCAATCGGAGCCCCAGCATTTT
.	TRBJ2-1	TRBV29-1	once	CSVVPSRDEQFF	TGCAGCGTTGTTCCCTCACGGGATGAGCAGTTCTTC
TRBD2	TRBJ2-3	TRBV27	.	CASSLGRLAGEYTQYF	TGTGCCAGCAGTTTGGGACGACTAGCGGGAGAATATACGCAGTATTTT
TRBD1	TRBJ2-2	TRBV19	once	CASSVQDRGLEELFF	TGTGCCAGTAGTGTCCAGGACAGGGGCCTCGAGGAGCTGTTTTTT
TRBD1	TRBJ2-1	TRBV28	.	CASRTGTGVDEQFF	TGTGCCAGCAGAACCGGGACAGGGGTCGATGAGCAGTTCTTC
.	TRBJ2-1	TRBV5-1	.	CASSLQGNEQFF	TGCGCCAGCAGCTTACAGGGTAATGAGCAGTTCTTC
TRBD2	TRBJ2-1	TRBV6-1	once	CASSEREGDEQFF	TGTGCCAGCAGTGAGCGGGAGGGGGATGAGCAGTTCTTC
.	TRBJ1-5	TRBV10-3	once	CAISDPGKDNQPQHF	TGTGCCATCAGTGACCCAGGGAAAGATAATCAGCCCCAGCATTTT
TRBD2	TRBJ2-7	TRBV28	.	CASGTTSRSSYEQYF	TGTGCCAGCGGTACGACTAGCCGTAGCTCCTACGAGCAGTACTTC
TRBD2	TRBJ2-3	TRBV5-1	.	CASSLVAGSTDTQYF	TGCGCCAGCAGCTTAGTAGCGGGAAGCACAGATACGCAGTATTTT
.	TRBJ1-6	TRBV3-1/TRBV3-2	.	CASSQFRDKSPLHF	TGTGCCAGCAGCCAGTTTCGGGACAAATCACCCCTCCACTTT
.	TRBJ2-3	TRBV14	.	CASSQDWGEDTQYF	TGTGCCAGCAGCCAAGATTGGGGGGAAGATACGCAGTATTTT